These 21 T cell receptor beta chains were sequenced from one sample in a study of technical replicates of blood from a few donors. TCRdb's copy holds only in-frame clones and misses some; the assay was immunoSEQ multiplex PCR. Of approximately 70,000 clones detected, roughly 97% appear once; the ten largest clones hold approximately 0.21%. Sequencing used T cells isolated from PBMCs. All receptors derive from a human donor in good health.

The chain carries TRBV10-3 and TRBJ2-5, with TRBD2 identical over 12 bases. Germline CDR1 ENHRY, CDR2 SYGVKD. The CDR3 contains 13 residues. V trimming: 9 bases; J trimming: 3 bases; junction bases outside the gene matches: 2. CDR3 sequence: CAIRTSGEETQYF. The CDR3 bases are TGTGCCATTAGGACTAGCGGGGAAGAGACCCAGTACTTC.

This rearrangement joins TRBV7-2 to TRBJ2-5; 11 bases match TRBD2. The germline gives CDR1 SGHTA, CDR2 FQGNSA. The CDR3 runs to 15 residues. Trimming took 5 bases from V and 4 from J; bases not matched to a gene: 6. CDR3 nucleotides: TGTGCCAGCAGCAAGCGACTAGCGGGAAGAGAGACCCAGTACTTC. Encoded protein: CASSKRLAGRETQYF.

The rearrangement links TRBV5-8 to TRBJ2-7; possible D gene TRBD2, 5 bases. The CDR3 totals 15 residues. V was pared by 0 bases and J by 4 bases, with 14 bases between. Per germline, CDR1 SGHTS and CDR2 YDEGEE. The CDR3 protein is CASSLGEGEGYEQYF. CDR3 coding DNA: TGTGCCAGCAGCTTGGGGGAAGGCGAGGGATACGAGCAGTACTTC.

The chain recombines TRBV9 with TRBJ1-5; D is uncertain. Germline V gene lookup returns CDR1 SGDLS and CDR2 YYNGEE. Trimming left V 0 bases short and J 4 bases short, with 11 bases between. The CDR3 consists of 15 residues. The DNA for the CDR3 is TGTGCCAGCAGCGTAGAACCAGGCGTTAATCAGCCCCAGCATTTT. Its translation: CASSVEPGVNQPQHF.

V usage is TRBV7-9 and J usage is TRBJ1-5; D remains ambiguous. The ends were cut back, 1 base at V and 0 bases at J, with 4 bases in the middle. The germline V gene encodes CDR1 SEHNR and CDR2 FQNEAQ (reference sequence). The CDR3 spans 14 residues. The CDR3: CASSLESSNQPQHF. The CDR3 DNA is TGTGCCAGCAGCTTAGAGAGTAGCAATCAGCCCCAGCATTTT.

The chain is built from TRBV7-7 and TRBJ2-7, with 7 bases fitting TRBD1. CDR1 is SSHAT, CDR2 FNYEAQ, per germline (reference sequence). The CDR3 consists of 15 residues. V trimming: 2 bases; J trimming: 7 bases; junction bases outside the gene matches: 11. CDR3 DNA: TGTGCCAGCAGCTTATACGTCGGGACAGCCGAGGAGCAGTACTTC. It specifies CASSLYVGTAEEQYF.

The chain recombines TRBV28 with TRBJ2-3; 9 bases fit TRBD1. CDR1 is MDHEN and CDR2 is SYDVKM in the germline V gene. CDR3 size: 15 residues. With 5 bases clipped from V and 4 bases from J, the junction kept 7 bases outside the gene matches. The CDR3 DNA sequence: TGTGCCAGCAGTAAGCAGACAGGGGGTTCAGATACGCAGTATTTT. Translation: CASSKQTGGSDTQYF.

The V gene is TRBV30, the J gene TRBJ2-5, with 10 bases identical to TRBD2. Germline V gene data show CDR1 as GTSNPN and CDR2 as SVGIG (reference sequence). V trimming: 1 base; J trimming: 5 bases; junction bases outside the gene matches: 1. The CDR3 extends over 13 amino acids. The CDR3 is CAWSELAGETQYF. Here the CDR3 DNA reads TGTGCCTGGAGTGAACTAGCGGGGGAGACCCAGTACTTC.

V usage is TRBV27 and J usage is TRBJ2-3; the D gene is possibly TRBD1 (5 bases). Germline V gives CDR1 MNHEY, CDR2 SMNVEV (reference sequence). The CDR3 length is 16 residues. V was clipped by 7 bases and J by 0 bases, with 17 bases between them. The CDR3 DNA follows: TGTGCCAGCAAGGGGCCCAGGGCTACTAGCACAGATACGCAGTATTTT. This sequence encodes CASKGPRATSTDTQYF.

This chain joins TRBV12-1 and TRBJ2-1; TRBD2, the table's D call, was not compared with the DNA. TRBV12-1 is an annotated pseudogene. The CDR3 runs to 15 residues. CDR3 residues: CASSFPTPRGNEQFF. CDR3 DNA: TGTGCCAGCAGCTTTCCGACACCCCGAGGGAATGAGCAGTTCTTC.

The chain employs TRBV6-1 and TRBJ2-7; D is unclear. With 3 bases removed from V and 2 bases from J, the gap between germline ends came to 5 bases. CDR3 length: 12 amino acids. The germline V gene has CDR1 MNHNS and CDR2 SASEGT. The CDR3 DNA is TGTGCCAGCAGTGATGGCCCCTACGAGCAGTACTTC. It yields the protein CASSDGPYEQYF.

The V gene is TRBV6-5, the J gene TRBJ2-1; TRBD2 agrees at 8 bases. The CDR3 consists of 15 residues. Germline CDR1 and CDR2: MNHEY and SVGAGI. J lost 5 bases, V lost 4 bases, and 7 bases had no gene match. CDR3 nucleotide sequence: TGTGCCAGCAGTTTCGGGGGGGGTCTTAACAATGAGCAGTTCTTC. Translation: CASSFGGGLNNEQFF.

V gene TRBV10-2 combines with J gene TRBJ2-2; possible D gene TRBD2, 6 bases. The CDR3 has 17 amino acids. Trimming shortened V by 4 bases and J by 3 bases, and 18 bases separated the two germline ends. Germline V lookup: CDR1 WSHSY, CDR2 SAAADI. The chain's CDR3 is CASSGGGEVKDTGELFF. Here the CDR3 DNA reads TGCGCCAGCAGTGGGGGCGGGGAAGTTAAGGACACCGGGGAGCTGTTTTTT.

The chain uses TRBV5-1 and TRBJ1-5; TRBD1 matches 8 bases. This CDR3 spans 15 amino acids. Per the germline V gene, CDR1 is SGHRS and CDR2 is YFSETQ. Trimming at V came to 4 bases and at J to 4 bases, leaving 7 bases not matched to a gene. The CDR3 nucleotides are TGCGCCAGCAGCATAGGACAGGGCGGGAATCAGCCCCAGCATTTT. This gives the protein CASSIGQGGNQPQHF.

This chain joins TRBV5-1 and TRBJ2-3; 9 nucleotides align to TRBD2. The CDR3 has 16 residues. The V and J ends lost 4 bases and 3 bases, in that order; junction bases with no gene match: 9. CDR1 and CDR2 from the germline V gene are SGHRS and YFSETQ. The CDR3 here is CASSPGVGLATDTQYF. The DNA of the CDR3 is TGCGCCAGCAGCCCGGGGGTCGGACTAGCGACAGATACGCAGTATTTT.

This clone was seen once. The V call is TRBV7-8, the J call TRBJ1-1; possible D gene TRBD1, 5 bases. CDR1 and CDR2 (germline): SGHVS, FQNEAQ. The V end was cut by 7 bases, the J end by 2 bases, with 29 bases between. The CDR3 has 19 amino acids. CDR3 protein: CASTKWGVLLTQFNTEAFF. The DNA for the CDR3 is TGTGCCAGCACCAAATGGGGCGTGCTACTGACCCAATTTAACACTGAAGCTTTCTTT.

CDR3 residues: CASSRREDKFANTGELFF. Written as DNA, the CDR3 is TGTGCCAGCAGTAGGAGGGAGGATAAGTTCGCGAACACCGGGGAGCTGTTTTTT. This chain connects TRBV27 to TRBJ2-2; possible D gene TRBD2, 6 bases. The germline V gene has CDR1 MNHEY and CDR2 SMNVEV (reference sequence). The ends were cut back, 5 bases at V and 0 bases at J, with 19 bases in the middle. This CDR3 has 18 amino acids.

The J gene is TRBJ2-5, the V gene TRBV7-9, with 11 nucleotides matching TRBD2. This CDR3 contains 16 residues. The J segment lost 3 bases and the V segment lost 1 base, leaving 4 bases of the junction unmatched. Germline loops: CDR1 SEHNR, CDR2 FQNEAQ (reference sequence). Written as DNA, the CDR3 is TGTGCCAGCAGCTTAGAGGGACTAGCGGTGAAAGAGACCCAGTACTTC. It yields the protein CASSLEGLAVKETQYF.

This clone has only one observation. The chain carries TRBV28 and TRBJ1-1; D might be TRBD1 (5 bases). The length of the CDR3 is 14 residues. CDR1 MDHEN and CDR2 SYDVKM come from the germline V gene. Trimming took 6 bases from V and 7 from J, leaving 18 bases between them. The chain's CDR3 is CASRASTVRNEAFF. The CDR3, as DNA: TGTGCCAGCAGGGCCTCGACAGTGCGCAATGAAGCTTTCTTT.

The genes are TRBV9 and TRBJ1-5; 7 bases map to TRBD1. V was clipped by 3 bases and J by 1 base; unmatched bases: 4. There are 15 residues in the CDR3. The germline V gene has CDR1 SGDLS and CDR2 YYNGEE. The chain's CDR3 is CASSGDRESNQPQHF. The CDR3 coding sequence is TGTGCCAGCAGCGGAGACAGGGAAAGCAATCAGCCCCAGCATTTT.

The gene calls are TRBV28 and TRBJ1-3, with a weak D call TRBD1 (6 bases). CDR1 MDHEN and CDR2 SYDVKM come from the germline V gene. The CDR3 sequence is 14 residues long. Deletions cut 5 bases from V and 0 bases from J, with 8 bases between. CDR3 region: CASSTGNSGNTIYF. Written as DNA, the CDR3 is TGTGCCAGCAGTACAGGGAACTCTGGAAACACCATATATTTT.